Following are 20 T cell receptor beta chains from one sample sequenced in a study of cytomegalovirus exposure and HLA in healthy donors. The protocol was immunoSEQ multiplex PCR, while the TCRdb copy is restricted to in-frame clones and leaves out a portion. The sample contains under 200,000 clones, roughly 91% of which appear only once. Sample: PBMCs. The receptors originated from a woman aged 18-29 years in good health and CMV-seropositive.

The rearrangement joins TRBV4-3 to TRBJ2-7; D may be TRBD1 (6 bases). Looked up from germline, CDR1 is LGHNA and CDR2 is YSLEER. V lost 0 bases and J 7 bases, leaving 13 bases between the germline ends. CDR3 size: 14 residues. CDR3 DNA: TGCGCCAGCAGCCAAGATTCTTACAGGGCGGAGCAGTACTTC. This gives the protein CASSQDSYRAEQYF.

This chain connects TRBV5-4 to TRBJ2-5; the match to TRBD2 covers 10 bases. V lost 5 bases and J lost 7; bases outside the gene matches: 11. CDR3 length: 15 amino acids. The germline V gene encodes CDR1 SGHNT and CDR2 YYREEE (reference sequence). The CDR3 protein is CASRYGLAARGTQYF. As DNA, the CDR3 is TGTGCCAGCAGATACGGACTAGCGGCCCGGGGGACCCAGTACTTC.

The chain carries TRBV11-3 and TRBJ2-1, with 10 nucleotides matching TRBD2. The CDR3 sequence is 15 residues long. Germline V CDR1 and CDR2: SGHNT, YENEEA. With 4 bases clipped from V and 9 bases from J, the junction kept 9 bases outside the gene matches. The CDR3 reads CASSSSGLAGVEQFF. CDR3 nucleotide sequence: TGTGCCAGCAGCTCCTCCGGGCTAGCGGGAGTTGAGCAGTTCTTC.

This chain joins TRBV7-2 and TRBJ2-5, with TRBD2 as a possible D gene (5 bases). CDR3 size: 15 residues. V lost 1 base, J lost 1 base, and 10 bases lay in between. Looked up from germline, CDR1 is SGHTA and CDR2 is FQGNSA. The CDR3 nucleotides read TGTGCCAGCAGCTTAGACCCGGGGAGCCAAGAGACCCAGTACTTC. Protein: CASSLDPGSQETQYF. The full variable domain, in which reference TRBV7-2 and TRBJ2-5 provide the parts outside the CDR3, is GAGVSQSPSNKVTEKGKDVELRCDPISGHTALYWYRQSLGQGLEFLIYFQGNSAPDKSGLPSDRFSAERTGGSVSTLTIQRTQQEDSAVYLCASSLDPGSQETQYFGPGTRLLVL.

The V call is TRBV9, the J call TRBJ1-2; the D gene is possibly TRBD1 (6 bases). From germline, CDR1 is SGDLS and CDR2 YYNGEE. V was shortened by 5 bases and J by 9 bases, with 14 bases between the two germline ends. The CDR3 runs to 12 residues. The DNA for the CDR3 is TGTGCCAGCAGGGACTTCCGGGACAGCTACACCTTC. Translating it yields CASRDFRDSYTF.

The DNA of the CDR3 is TGTGCCAGCAGCTTGGAAAGGACAGGGCACTACGAGCAGTACTTC. Protein: CASSLERTGHYEQYF. The V and J genes are TRBV5-6 and TRBJ2-7; 8 nucleotides line up with TRBD1. From germline, CDR1 is SGHDT and CDR2 YYEEEE. After removal of 0 bases from V and 3 bases from J, the junction contained 5 bases not matched to a gene. There are 15 residues in the CDR3.

The rearrangement links TRBV19 to TRBJ2-3; D is possibly TRBD2 (6 bases). The germline gives CDR1 LNHDA, CDR2 SQIVND (reference sequence). V was cut by 6 bases and J by 1 base, with 14 bases left in between. The CDR3 loop spans 15 amino acids. CDR3 nucleotides: TGTGCCAGTAGGGCGAATGGAGGGGGCACAGATACGCAGTATTTT. It yields the protein CASRANGGGTDTQYF.

Regarding this clone: Distinct nucleotide sequences in the sample also encode this CDR3. The chain carries TRBV18 and TRBJ2-7, with 9 positions matching TRBD1. The CDR3 runs to 15 residues. Germline V gene lookup returns CDR1 KGHSH and CDR2 LQKENI. J lost 1 base, V lost 5 bases, and 6 bases had no gene match. CDR3 sequence: CASSSGQGSSYEQYF. The CDR3 DNA follows: TGTGCCAGCTCAAGCGGACAGGGGTCTTCCTACGAGCAGTACTTC.

This chain links TRBV21-1 with TRBJ2-3; the D call in the table, TRBD2, was not verified against the DNA. TRBV21-1 is annotated as a pseudogene. The CDR3 covers 11 residues. The CDR3 coding sequence is TGTGCCAGCCCTCGCACAGATACGCAGTATTTT. Protein: CASPRTDTQYF.

This clone appeared a single time. The gene calls are TRBV11-3 and TRBJ2-1; D gene ambiguous. Trimming took 1 base from V and 5 from J, leaving 6 bases between them. Germline CDR1 is SGHNT and CDR2 is YENEEA. The CDR3 is 13 residues long. The chain's CDR3 is CASSLATDNEQFF. The CDR3 nucleotides read TGTGCCAGCAGCTTAGCAACAGACAATGAGCAGTTCTTC. The whole variable domain, filled in from reference TRBV11-3 and TRBJ2-1, reads EAGVVQSPRYKIIEKKQPVAFWCNPISGHNTLYWYLQNLGQGPELLIRYENEEAVDDSQLPKDRFSAERLKGVDSTLKIQPAELGDSAVYLCASSLATDNEQFFGPGTRLTVL.

This sequence joins TRBV4-1 and TRBJ2-1; 8 bases line up with TRBD2. V was pared by 1 base and J by 4 bases, with 3 bases of the junction left unmatched. This CDR3 region has 15 residues. Germline CDR1 is MGHRA and CDR2 is YSYEKL. The CDR3: CASSQVLAEYNEQFF. CDR3 nucleotide sequence: TGCGCCAGCAGCCAAGTACTAGCGGAATACAATGAGCAGTTCTTC.

CDR3 in DNA: TGTGCCAGCAGTTTTTATGGGGACAGTGTCCGAAATGAGCAGTTCTTC. Amino acid sequence: CASSFYGDSVRNEQFF. J is TRBJ2-1 and V is TRBV28, with 7 bases lining up with TRBD1. Germline V gene sequence: CDR1 MDHEN, CDR2 SYDVKM. The trim removed 3 bases at V and 7 bases at J, leaving 12 bases unmatched. There are 16 residues in the CDR3.

The rearrangement uses TRBV5-4 and TRBJ2-3; TRBD1 aligns across 8 bases. Germline CDR1 SGHNT, CDR2 YYREEE (reference sequence). V gave up 4 bases and J gave up 6 bases; unmatched junction bases: 7. The CDR3 is 14 amino acids. CDR3 nucleotide sequence: TGTGCCAGCAGCAGAGGACAGGGCCCCGATACGCAGTATTTT. Amino acid sequence: CASSRGQGPDTQYF.

This clone showed up just once. The chain is built from TRBV2 and TRBJ2-2; D uncertain. The CDR3 is 12 residues long. CDR1 is SNHLY, CDR2 FYNNEI, per germline. Deletions cut 5 bases from V and 3 bases from J, with 4 bases between. The DNA for the CDR3 is TGTGCCAGCAGTTTCGACACCGGGGAGCTGTTTTTT. Amino acids: CASSFDTGELFF.

The chain couples TRBV2 to TRBJ1-5; 7 bases fit TRBD1. The germline CDR1 and CDR2 sequences are SNHLY and FYNNEI. The J segment lost 4 bases and the V segment lost 5 bases, leaving 8 bases of the junction unmatched. There are 15 residues in the CDR3. The CDR3 sequence is CASSPGTDGNQPQHF. DNA for the CDR3: TGTGCCAGCAGTCCCGGGACAGATGGGAATCAGCCCCAGCATTTT.

The J gene is TRBJ2-5, the V gene TRBV2; 8 bases agree with TRBD2. Trimming took 4 bases from V and 3 from J; bases not matched to a gene: 10. The CDR3 is 16 residues long. Germline CDR1 is SNHLY and CDR2 is FYNNEI. The CDR3: CASSVRAGGLKETQYF. In DNA form, the CDR3 reads TGTGCCAGCAGTGTCCGCGCGGGGGGCCTGAAAGAGACCCAGTACTTC.

This CDR3 reads CASSYKLAGELFF. The CDR3 region has the DNA TGTGCCAGCAGTTATAAGCTAGCCGGGGAGCTGTTTTTT. The V gene is TRBV6-5, the J gene TRBJ2-2, with D unresolved. This CDR3 is 13 amino acids long. Germline V CDR1 and CDR2: MNHEY, SVGAGI. The ends were cut back, 3 bases at V and 6 bases at J, with 8 bases in the middle.

The J gene is TRBJ2-3, the V gene TRBV11-3; 8 bases match TRBD2. The V gene's germline CDR1 is SGHNT and CDR2 YENEEA. The CDR3 covers 18 residues. V dropped 4 bases and J dropped 2; count of bases not matched to a gene: 14. This CDR3 is CASSSFPTSVLITDTQYF. The CDR3 nucleotides are TGTGCCAGCAGCTCGTTCCCGACTAGCGTACTGATCACAGATACGCAGTATTTT.

The genes are TRBV7-2 and TRBJ2-7, with D perhaps matching TRBD1 (6 bases). The CDR3 has 14 amino acids. The germline V gene has CDR1 SGHTA and CDR2 FQGNSA. Trimming removed 4 bases at V and 3 bases at J, with 13 bases between. This CDR3 is CASSSQGQHYEQYF. DNA for the CDR3: TGTGCCAGCAGCTCCCAGGGGCAGCACTACGAGCAGTACTTC.

This clone turned up a few times. The chain links TRBV6-6 to TRBJ2-7; 8 positions agree with TRBD2. Germline V lookup: CDR1 MNHNY, CDR2 SVGAGI (reference sequence). CDR3 length: 15 residues. Trimming took 6 bases from V and 7 from J; bases not matched to a gene: 14. CDR3 in amino acids: CASRQDGGGREEQYF. CDR3 in DNA: TGTGCCAGCAGGCAGGATGGCGGGGGGCGAGAGGAGCAGTACTTC.